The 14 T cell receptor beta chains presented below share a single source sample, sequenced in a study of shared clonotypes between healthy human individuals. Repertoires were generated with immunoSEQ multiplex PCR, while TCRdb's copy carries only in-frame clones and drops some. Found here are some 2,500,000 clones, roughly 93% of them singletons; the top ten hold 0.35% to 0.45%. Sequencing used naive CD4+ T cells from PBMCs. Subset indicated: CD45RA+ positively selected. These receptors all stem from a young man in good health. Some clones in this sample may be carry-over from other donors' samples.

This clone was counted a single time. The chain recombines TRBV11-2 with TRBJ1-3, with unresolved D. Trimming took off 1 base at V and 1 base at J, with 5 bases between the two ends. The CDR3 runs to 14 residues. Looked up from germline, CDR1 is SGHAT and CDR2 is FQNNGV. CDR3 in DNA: TGTGCCAGCAGCTTAGGGCAGTCTGGAAACACCATATATTTT. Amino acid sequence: CASSLGQSGNTIYF.

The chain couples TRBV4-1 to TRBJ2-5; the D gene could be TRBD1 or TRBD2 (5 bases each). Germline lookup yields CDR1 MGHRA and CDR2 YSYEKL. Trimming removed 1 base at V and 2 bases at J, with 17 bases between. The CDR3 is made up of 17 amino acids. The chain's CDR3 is CASSQGRPGTFQETQYF. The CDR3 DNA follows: TGCGCCAGCAGCCAAGGCAGGCCCGGGACCTTTCAAGAGACCCAGTACTTC.

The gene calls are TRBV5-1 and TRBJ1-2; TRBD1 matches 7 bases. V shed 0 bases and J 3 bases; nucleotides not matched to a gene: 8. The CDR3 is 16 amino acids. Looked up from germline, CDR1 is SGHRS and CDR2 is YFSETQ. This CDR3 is CASSLDPTGPYYGYTF. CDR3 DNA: TGCGCCAGCAGCTTGGACCCGACAGGGCCTTACTATGGCTACACCTTC.

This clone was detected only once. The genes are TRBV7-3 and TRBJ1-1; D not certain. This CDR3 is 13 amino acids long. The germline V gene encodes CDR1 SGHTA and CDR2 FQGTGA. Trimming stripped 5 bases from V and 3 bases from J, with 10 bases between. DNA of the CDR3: TGTGCCAGCAGCACAAGCGAGTACACTGAAGCTTTCTTT. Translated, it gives CASSTSEYTEAFF.

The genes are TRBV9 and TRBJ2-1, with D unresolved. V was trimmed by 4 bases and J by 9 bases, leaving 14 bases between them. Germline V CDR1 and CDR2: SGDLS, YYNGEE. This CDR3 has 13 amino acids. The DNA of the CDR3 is TGTGCCAGCAGCCGTCTCACTTCATCTGAGCAGTTCTTC. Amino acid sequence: CASSRLTSSEQFF.

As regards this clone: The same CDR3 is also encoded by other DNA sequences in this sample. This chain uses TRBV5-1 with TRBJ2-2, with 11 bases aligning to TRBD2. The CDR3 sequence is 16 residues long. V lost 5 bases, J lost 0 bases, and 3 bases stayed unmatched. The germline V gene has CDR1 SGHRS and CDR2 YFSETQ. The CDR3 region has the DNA TGCGCCAGCAGTGGGACTAGCGGCTCGAACACCGGGGAGCTGTTTTTT. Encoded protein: CASSGTSGSNTGELFF.

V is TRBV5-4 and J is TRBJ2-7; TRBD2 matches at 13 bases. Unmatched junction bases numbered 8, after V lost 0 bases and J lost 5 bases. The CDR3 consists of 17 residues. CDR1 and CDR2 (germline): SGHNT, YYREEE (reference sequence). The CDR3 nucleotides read TGTGCCAGCAGCTTGGCCGGACTAGCGGGAGTCTCGGACGAGCAGTACTTC. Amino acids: CASSLAGLAGVSDEQYF.

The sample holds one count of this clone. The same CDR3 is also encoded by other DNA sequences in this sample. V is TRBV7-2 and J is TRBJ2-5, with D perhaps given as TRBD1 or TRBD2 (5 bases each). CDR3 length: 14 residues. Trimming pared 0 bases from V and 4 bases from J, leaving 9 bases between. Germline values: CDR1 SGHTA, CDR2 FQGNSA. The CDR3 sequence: CASSLARGGETQYF. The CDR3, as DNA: TGTGCCAGCAGCTTAGCGAGGGGCGGAGAGACCCAGTACTTC. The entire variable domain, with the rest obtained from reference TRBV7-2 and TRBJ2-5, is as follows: GAGVSQSPSNKVTEKGKDVELRCDPISGHTALYWYRQSLGQGLEFLIYFQGNSAPDKSGLPSDRFSAERTGGSVSTLTIQRTQQEDSAVYLCASSLARGGETQYFGPGTRLLVL.

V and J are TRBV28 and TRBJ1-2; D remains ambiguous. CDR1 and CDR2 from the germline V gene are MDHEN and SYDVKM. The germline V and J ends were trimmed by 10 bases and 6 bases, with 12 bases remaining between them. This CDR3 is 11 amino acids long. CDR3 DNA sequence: TGTGCCAAAGGCACGGGGAATGGCTACACCTTC. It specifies CAKGTGNGYTF.

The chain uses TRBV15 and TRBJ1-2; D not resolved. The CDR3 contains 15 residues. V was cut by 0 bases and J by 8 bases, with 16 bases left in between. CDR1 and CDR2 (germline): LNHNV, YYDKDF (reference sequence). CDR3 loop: CATSRDLYPQRGYTF. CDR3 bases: TGTGCCACCAGCAGAGATCTCTATCCCCAGCGGGGCTACACCTTC.

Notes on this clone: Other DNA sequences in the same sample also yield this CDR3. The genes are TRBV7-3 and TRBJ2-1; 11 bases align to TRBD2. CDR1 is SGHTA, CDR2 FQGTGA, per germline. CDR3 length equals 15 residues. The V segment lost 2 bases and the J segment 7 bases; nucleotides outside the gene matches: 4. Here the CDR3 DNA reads TGTGCCAGCAGCTTAGGGACTAGCGGTTCAAATGAGCAGTTCTTC. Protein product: CASSLGTSGSNEQFF.

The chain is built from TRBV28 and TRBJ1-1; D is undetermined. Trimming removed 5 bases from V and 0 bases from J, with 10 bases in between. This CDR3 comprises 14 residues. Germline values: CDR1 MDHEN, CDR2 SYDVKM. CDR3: CASSVPAMNTEAFF. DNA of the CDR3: TGTGCCAGCAGTGTCCCAGCTATGAACACTGAAGCTTTCTTT.

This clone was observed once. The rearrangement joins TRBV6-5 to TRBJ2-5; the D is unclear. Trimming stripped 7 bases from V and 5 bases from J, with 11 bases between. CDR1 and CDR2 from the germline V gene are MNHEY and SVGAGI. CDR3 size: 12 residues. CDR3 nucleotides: TGTGCCAGCAAAGGCGGTTCGGAGACCCAGTACTTC. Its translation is CASKGGSETQYF.

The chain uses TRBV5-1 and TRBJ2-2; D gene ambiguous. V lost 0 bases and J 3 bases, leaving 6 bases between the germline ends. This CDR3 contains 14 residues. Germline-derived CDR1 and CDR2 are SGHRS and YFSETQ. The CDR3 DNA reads TGCGCCAGCAGCTTGGAATGGTACACCGGGGAGCTGTTTTTT. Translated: CASSLEWYTGELFF.